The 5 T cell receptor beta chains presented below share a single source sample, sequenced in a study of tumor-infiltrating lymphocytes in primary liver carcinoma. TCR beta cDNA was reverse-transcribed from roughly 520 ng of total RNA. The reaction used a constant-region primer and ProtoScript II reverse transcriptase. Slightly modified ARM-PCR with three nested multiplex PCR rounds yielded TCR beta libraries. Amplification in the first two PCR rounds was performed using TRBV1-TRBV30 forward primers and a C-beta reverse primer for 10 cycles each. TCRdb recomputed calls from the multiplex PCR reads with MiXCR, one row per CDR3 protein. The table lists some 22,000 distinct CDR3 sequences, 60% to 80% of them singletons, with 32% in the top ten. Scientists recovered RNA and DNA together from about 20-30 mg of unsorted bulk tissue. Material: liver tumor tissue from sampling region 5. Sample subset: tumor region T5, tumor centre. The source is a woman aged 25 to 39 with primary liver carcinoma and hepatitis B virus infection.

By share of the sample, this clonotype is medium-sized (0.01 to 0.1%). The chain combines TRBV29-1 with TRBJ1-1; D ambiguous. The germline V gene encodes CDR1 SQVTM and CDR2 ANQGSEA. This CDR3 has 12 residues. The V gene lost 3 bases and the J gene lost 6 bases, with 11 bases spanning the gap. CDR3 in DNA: TGCAGCGTTGAGGAAGGAGGGTCTGAAGCTTTCTTT. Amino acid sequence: CSVEEGGSEAFF.

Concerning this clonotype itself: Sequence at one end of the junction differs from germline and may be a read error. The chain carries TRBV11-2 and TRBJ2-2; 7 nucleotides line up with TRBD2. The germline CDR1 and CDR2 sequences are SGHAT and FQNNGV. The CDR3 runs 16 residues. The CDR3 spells CASSSTRTGRSGVLFF. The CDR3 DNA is TGTGCCAGCAGCTCGACACGTACCGGGAGGTCCGGGGTGCTGTTTTTC.

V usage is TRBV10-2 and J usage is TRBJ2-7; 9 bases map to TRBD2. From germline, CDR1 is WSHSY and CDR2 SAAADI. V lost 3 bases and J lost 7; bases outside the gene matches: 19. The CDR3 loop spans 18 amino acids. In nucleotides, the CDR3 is TGCGCCAGCAGTGACAGCAACCCACTAGCGGGCAAACCTACGGAGCAGTACTTC. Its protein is CASSDSNPLAGKPTEQYF.

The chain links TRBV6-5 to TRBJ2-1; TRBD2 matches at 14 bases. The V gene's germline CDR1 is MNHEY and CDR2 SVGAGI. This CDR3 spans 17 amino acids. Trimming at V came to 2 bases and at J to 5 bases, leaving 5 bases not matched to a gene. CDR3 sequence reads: CASSYGGTSGRDNEQFF. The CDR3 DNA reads TGTGCCAGCAGTTACGGCGGGACTAGCGGGAGAGACAATGAGCAGTTCTTC.

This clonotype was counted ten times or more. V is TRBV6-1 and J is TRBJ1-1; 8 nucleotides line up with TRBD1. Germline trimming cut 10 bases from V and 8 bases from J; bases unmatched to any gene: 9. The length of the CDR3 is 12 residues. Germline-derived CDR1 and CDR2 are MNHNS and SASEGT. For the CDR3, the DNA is TGTGCCACTTCGGGACAGGCACTCGAAGCTTTCTTT. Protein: CATSGQALEAFF.